These T cell receptor beta chains were read from a single sample in a study of technical replicates of blood from a few donors. TCRdb's table, derived via immunoSEQ multiplex PCR, lists solely in-frame clones and lacks some. The sample contains 75,000 to 95,000 clones, around 91% of which appear only once. Sample: T cells isolated from PBMCs. Every receptor here comes from a human donor in good health. Both conserved end residues are part of each CDR3. A D gene is named only where the DNA matches it firmly. Expanded clones are given a class, and other clones once, few, many or no size at all.

d_gene,j_gene,v_gene,abundance,CDR3aa,CDR3nt
TRBD1,TRBJ2-1,TRBV7-2,.,CASSFRQGSANEQFF,TGTGCCAGCAGCTTCCGACAGGGATCTGCAAATGAGCAGTTCTTC
.,TRBJ1-5,TRBV19,.,CASSNPPGYNNQPQHF,TGTGCCAGTAGTAATCCCCCCGGGTATAACAATCAGCCCCAGCATTTT
TRBD2,TRBJ2-1,TRBV10-2,.,CASRSTSGRAEQFF,TGCGCCAGCAGGTCAACTAGCGGGAGGGCTGAGCAGTTCTTC
TRBD2,TRBJ2-5,TRBV6-4,.,CASSDGTSGQETQYF,TGTGCCAGCAGTGACGGGACTAGCGGCCAAGAGACCCAGTACTTC
TRBD1,TRBJ2-5,TRBV19,.,CASSRQGATETQYF,TGTGCCAGTAGTAGACAGGGGGCGACGGAGACCCAGTACTTC
TRBD1,TRBJ1-2,TRBV9,.,CASSGGTGYGYTF,TGTGCCAGCAGCGGGGGGACAGGGTATGGCTACACCTTC
.,TRBJ2-2,TRBV4-1,.,CASSIGQNTGELFF,TGCGCCAGCTCAATCGGACAGAACACCGGGGAGCTGTTTTTT
TRBD2,TRBJ2-7,TRBV7-6,.,CASSWSGSINEQYF,TGTGCCAGCAGCTGGAGCGGGAGTATAAACGAGCAGTACTTC
.,TRBJ1-1,TRBV5-4,few,CASSLVGQLNTEAFF,TGTGCCAGCAGCTTGGTTGGACAGCTGAACACTGAAGCTTTCTTT
TRBD1,TRBJ1-2,TRBV19,.,CASSIDLGTGGYYGYTF,TGTGCCAGTAGTATAGATCTAGGAACAGGGGGCTACTATGGCTACACCTTC
.,TRBJ1-2,TRBV5-1,few,CASSLDSYGYTF,TGCGCCAGCAGCTTAGACAGCTATGGCTACACCTTC
TRBD1,TRBJ2-7,TRBV4-2,.,CASSQEDRGYEQYF,TGTGCCAGCAGCCAGGAGGACAGGGGCTACGAGCAGTACTTC
TRBD2,TRBJ2-5,TRBV5-4,.,CASSPRGRAAETQYF,TGTGCCAGCAGCCCCCGCGGGAGGGCCGCAGAGACCCAGTACTTC
.,TRBJ2-7,TRBV19,.,CASKEIDSYEQYF,TGTGCCAGTAAAGAGATAGATTCCTACGAGCAGTACTTC
.,TRBJ2-5,TRBV7-9,.,CASSLMTTEETQYF,TGTGCCAGCAGCTTAATGACTACCGAAGAGACCCAGTACTTC
.,TRBJ2-7,TRBV11-2,few,CASSLGRGVYEQYF,TGTGCCAGCAGCTTAGGGCGGGGAGTCTACGAGCAGTACTTC
.,TRBJ1-1,TRBV9,.,CASSVAAKTAMNTEAFF,TGTGCCAGCAGCGTAGCCGCCAAGACAGCCATGAACACTGAAGCTTTCTTT
TRBD1,TRBJ2-3,TRBV7-6,once,CASSLEVGTGGTDTQYF,TGTGCCAGCAGCTTAGAGGTCGGGACAGGAGGGACAGATACGCAGTATTTT
.,TRBJ2-4,TRBV12-1,.,CASSSKRTRLYYAKNIQYF,TGTGCCAGCAGCTCCAAGAGGACTAGACTCTACTACGCCAAAAACATTCAGTACTTC
.,TRBJ2-1,TRBV29-1,.,CSVENGDTSYNEQFF,TGCAGCGTTGAAAATGGGGACACCTCCTACAATGAGCAGTTCTTC
TRBD2,TRBJ2-1,TRBV6-6,.,CASTEGLAAYNEQFF,TGTGCCAGCACCGAAGGACTAGCAGCCTACAATGAGCAGTTCTTC
.,TRBJ2-5,TRBV6-5,.,CASSFQGFRETQYF,TGTGCCAGCAGCTTCCAGGGATTCAGGGAGACCCAGTACTTC
.,TRBJ1-4,TRBV28,.,CASSPIREVANEKLFF,TGTGCCAGCAGTCCGATACGGGAGGTAGCTAATGAAAAACTGTTTTTT
TRBD2,TRBJ2-2,TRBV10-3,.,CAITISPSGRGPGELFF,TGTGCCATCACAATATCACCGAGCGGGAGGGGTCCCGGGGAGCTGTTTTTT
.,TRBJ2-1,TRBV7-3,once,CASSLTGLAYNEQFF,TGTGCCAGCAGCTTAACAGGCCTAGCGTACAATGAGCAGTTCTTC
.,TRBJ1-1,TRBV19,few,CASSTTGWAEAFF,TGTGCCAGTAGTACGACAGGTTGGGCTGAAGCTTTCTTT
.,TRBJ2-7,TRBV4-1,.,CASSQPGQPSSYEQYF,TGCGCCAGCAGCCAGCCTGGACAACCTTCCTCCTACGAGCAGTACTTC
.,TRBJ1-1,TRBV9,.,CASSGEGLRF,TGTGCCAGCAGCGGAGAGGGTTTACGATTT
.,TRBJ2-7,TRBV6-1,.,CASSELGPTYEQYF,TGTGCCAGCAGTGAGTTGGGCCCCACCTACGAGCAGTACTTC
.,TRBJ1-4,TRBV27,.,CASSFGNEKLFF,TGTGCCAGCAGTTTCGGGAATGAAAAACTGTTTTTT
.,TRBJ2-1,TRBV7-9,once,CASSFQESSEQFF,TGTGCCAGCAGCTTCCAAGAATCGAGTGAGCAGTTCTTC
TRBD2,TRBJ2-3,TRBV11-3,.,CASSRLAGVSDTQYF,TGTGCCAGCAGCCGTCTAGCGGGAGTGTCAGATACGCAGTATTTT
.,TRBJ2-5,TRBV19,once,CASSTSGQLETQYF,TGTGCCAGTAGTACATCAGGACAACTAGAGACCCAGTACTTC
TRBD1,TRBJ1-5,TRBV19,.,CASSMGTANQPQHF,TGTGCCAGTAGTATGGGGACAGCTAATCAGCCCCAGCATTTT
TRBD2,TRBJ2-1,TRBV5-1,.,CASSVRPGLAGVNEQFF,TGCGCCAGCAGCGTCAGACCGGGACTAGCGGGAGTTAATGAGCAGTTCTTC
TRBD2,TRBJ2-2,TRBV7-8,.,CASSPLAGGTGELFF,TGTGCCAGCAGCCCCTTAGCGGGAGGCACCGGGGAGCTGTTTTTT
.,TRBJ2-2,TRBV6-5,.,CASSYTGPGELFF,TGTGCCAGCAGTTACACAGGGCCCGGGGAGCTGTTTTTT
TRBD2,TRBJ2-7,TRBV7-7,.,CASSFALAGAEQYF,TGTGCTAGCAGCTTCGCACTAGCGGGAGCCGAGCAGTACTTC
.,TRBJ2-1,TRBV29-1,.,CSVFLYNEQFF,TGCAGCGTTTTTCTATACAATGAGCAGTTCTTC
.,TRBJ2-2,TRBV11-2,.,CASSLWQGLYGELFF,TGTGCCAGCAGCTTGTGGCAGGGATTGTACGGGGAGCTGTTTTTT
TRBD1,TRBJ2-4,TRBV7-3,.,CASSFLFRGKAKNIQYF,TGTGCCAGCAGCTTCCTTTTCAGGGGGAAAGCCAAAAACATTCAGTACTTC
TRBD2,TRBJ2-1,TRBV5-4,once,CASSTGAGTIANEQFF,TGTGCCAGCAGTACAGGAGCGGGGACTATCGCCAATGAGCAGTTCTTC
.,TRBJ1-2,TRBV6-1,.,CASSEQYRVGYTF,TGTGCCAGCAGTGAACAATACAGGGTAGGCTACACCTTC
TRBD2,TRBJ2-3,TRBV7-2,once,CASSPGLAFIVDTQYF,TGTGCCAGCAGCCCTGGACTAGCTTTTATAGTAGATACGCAGTATTTT
.,TRBJ2-1,TRBV27,.,CASSLWGNYNEQFF,TGTGCCAGCAGTTTATGGGGCAATTACAATGAGCAGTTCTTC
TRBD1,TRBJ2-5,TRBV30,few,CAWSWITGEETQYF,TGTGCCTGGAGTTGGATAACAGGGGAAGAGACCCAGTACTTC
TRBD2,TRBJ2-7,TRBV5-4,.,CASSLGAGASYF,TGTGCCAGCAGCTTGGGGGCGGGAGCATCGTACTTC
.,TRBJ1-1,TRBV6-5,.,CATMDSLNTEAFF,TGTGCCACCATGGACAGCCTGAACACTGAAGCTTTCTTT
.,TRBJ2-7,TRBV6-5,.,CASRAGAGDEQYF,TGTGCCAGCCGCGCGGGGGCGGGAGACGAGCAGTACTTC
TRBD1,TRBJ2-7,TRBV19,.,CATSRQGIYEQYF,TGTGCCACCTCCCGACAGGGAATCTACGAGCAGTACTTC
TRBD1,TRBJ2-4,TRBV19,once,CASSIVQGDIQYF,TGTGCCAGTAGTATAGTCCAGGGGGACATTCAGTACTTC
TRBD2,TRBJ2-1,TRBV27,once,CASSLGLAGYNEQFF,TGTGCCAGCAGTTTAGGACTAGCGGGATACAATGAGCAGTTCTTC
TRBD2,TRBJ2-3,TRBV6-6,.,CASDAGGRLSTDTQYF,TGTGCCAGCGATGCGGGGGGTAGGCTTAGCACAGATACGCAGTATTTT
.,TRBJ1-1,TRBV2,.,CASSPRTGFTEAFF,TGTGCCAGCAGCCCTCGAACAGGTTTCACTGAAGCTTTCTTT